These 23 T cell receptor beta chains were sequenced from one sample in a study of CD8 T cells in Susac syndrome. The authors reverse transcribed roughly 0.5 to 1 ug RNA with random hexamers. Each CDR3 protein is one row after TCRdb ran MiXCR on the immunoSEQ multiplex PCR reads. The data show fewer than 95,000 distinct CDR3 sequences, about 95% seen once. The specimen was CD8+ T cells from PBMCs. The receptors stem from a human donor with Susac syndrome.

V gene TRBV30 combines with J gene TRBJ1-2, with 9 bases aligning to TRBD1. V gave up 3 bases and J gave up 2 bases; unmatched junction bases: 4. The CDR3 contains 14 residues. Germline V gene lookup returns CDR1 GTSNPN and CDR2 SVGIG (reference sequence). CDR3: CAWRGDRVNYGYTF. The CDR3 DNA reads TGTGCCTGGAGGGGGGACAGGGTGAACTATGGCTACACCTTC.

The CDR3 reads CSARDAGAGGEGEQFF. CDR3 in DNA: TGCAGTGCTAGAGATGCAGGAGCGGGGGGGGAGGGTGAGCAGTTCTTC. This chain joins TRBV20-1 and TRBJ2-1; the match to TRBD2 covers 10 bases. The V segment lost 0 bases and the J segment 9 bases; nucleotides outside the gene matches: 11. Germline-derived CDR1 and CDR2 are DFQATT and SNEGSKA (reference sequence). CDR3 length: 16 residues.

The chain uses TRBV20-1 and TRBJ1-1; D ambiguous. Germline assignment: CDR1 DFQATT and CDR2 SNEGSKA (reference sequence). Deletions cut 0 bases from V and 0 bases from J, with 17 bases between. This CDR3 has 17 amino acids. CDR3 bases: TGCAGTGCTAGAGATCTGGTTGGAGGAGTAATGAACACTGAAGCTTTCTTT. Its translation is CSARDLVGGVMNTEAFF.

V is TRBV28 and J is TRBJ1-6; D possibly corresponds to TRBD1 (6 bases). Germline CDR1 reads MDHEN; CDR2 reads SYDVKM. Trimming took off 4 bases at V and 8 bases at J, with 12 bases between the two ends. This CDR3 has 14 amino acids. The CDR3 loop reads CASSYPGEDSPLHF. CDR3 sequence (DNA): TGTGCCAGCAGTTACCCAGGGGAGGATTCACCCCTCCACTTT.

This chain joins TRBV20-1 and TRBJ2-7; D perhaps matches TRBD2 (5 bases). Germline CDR1 DFQATT, CDR2 SNEGSKA (reference sequence). Trimming removed 5 bases from V and 9 bases from J, with 26 bases in between. The CDR3 sequence is 15 residues long. CDR3 in DNA: TGCAGTGCTGTCCCCCCCCCGGGGAATGATCTAGTGCAGTACTTC. This sequence encodes CSAVPPPGNDLVQYF.

J is TRBJ2-3 and V is TRBV27; D may be TRBD2 (6 bases). CDR3 length: 16 residues. The V end was cut by 4 bases, the J end by 0 bases, with 14 bases between. Germline CDR1 and CDR2: MNHEY and SMNVEV (reference sequence). In DNA form, the CDR3 reads TGTGCCAGCAGTTCCTTACCGGGGGAGAGCACAGATACGCAGTATTTT. Its translation: CASSSLPGESTDTQYF.

The J gene is TRBJ1-1, the V gene TRBV25-1; D gene uncertain. Trimming removed 7 bases from V and 0 bases from J, with 9 bases in between. In germline, CDR1 is MGHDK, CDR2 SYGVNS. The CDR3 runs to 13 residues. CDR3 sequence: CASINGLNTEAFF. The DNA of the CDR3 is TGTGCCAGCATAAACGGCCTGAACACTGAAGCTTTCTTT.

The chain combines TRBV6-2 or TRBV6-3 with TRBJ2-3, with a possible D match to TRBD2 (6 bases). V dropped 7 bases and J dropped 3 bases, with 14 bases sitting between them. Germline V gives CDR1 MNHEY, CDR2 SVGEGT. The CDR3 runs 14 residues. CDR3 loop: CASTWGLATDTQYF. DNA of the CDR3: TGTGCCAGCACCTGGGGACTCGCGACAGATACGCAGTATTTT.

The chain joins TRBV19 to TRBJ2-7; D gene unclear. The V end was cut by 2 bases, the J end by 4 bases, with 9 bases between. This CDR3 has 13 amino acids. Germline lookup yields CDR1 LNHDA and CDR2 SQIVND (reference sequence). The CDR3 DNA reads as TGTGCCAGTAGTATAATGGTGAATTACGAGCAGTACTTC. It translates to CASSIMVNYEQYF.

The rearrangement links TRBV2 to TRBJ1-1; no reliable D call. Germline assignment: CDR1 SNHLY and CDR2 FYNNEI. The CDR3 runs 13 residues. Trimming stripped 6 bases from V and 1 base from J, with 9 bases between. This CDR3 reads CASRMVANTEAFF. The CDR3 nucleotides read TGTGCCAGCAGGATGGTCGCGAACACTGAAGCTTTCTTT.

The rearrangement links TRBV20-1 to TRBJ2-2, with D possibly being TRBD1 or TRBD2 (5 bases each). V lost 1 base and J lost 4, with 13 bases in between. Germline V gives CDR1 DFQATT, CDR2 SNEGSKA (reference sequence). This CDR3 region has 15 residues. CDR3 protein: CSARGGEVGTGELFF. CDR3 DNA sequence: TGCAGTGCTAGAGGAGGGGAAGTGGGCACCGGGGAGCTGTTTTTT.

The chain employs TRBV27 and TRBJ1-1; D may be TRBD1 (6 bases). From germline, CDR1 is MNHEY and CDR2 SMNVEV (reference sequence). V lost 7 bases to trimming and J lost 1 base, with 19 bases between them. This CDR3 is built from 16 residues. The CDR3 region is CASITRWGRGNTEAFF. CDR3 sequence (DNA): TGTGCCAGCATCACTCGCTGGGGCAGGGGGAACACTGAAGCTTTCTTT.

The chain carries TRBV28 and TRBJ2-7, with D hard to call. Looked up from germline, CDR1 is MDHEN and CDR2 is SYDVKM. The ends were cut back, 7 bases at V and 5 bases at J, with 15 bases in the middle. This CDR3 has 13 amino acids. DNA of the CDR3: TGTGCCAGCATCGGGTTCTCTGAAGACGAGCAGTACTTC. It yields the protein CASIGFSEDEQYF.

The genes are TRBV12-5 and TRBJ1-1, with D unclear. The CDR3 is 13 amino acids. V was pared by 6 bases and J by 1 base, with 9 bases between. Germline lookup yields CDR1 LGHNT and CDR2 FRNRAP. The CDR3 coding sequence is TGTGCTAGTGGGAAGAGCTCGAACACTGAAGCTTTCTTT. This encodes CASGKSSNTEAFF.

The chain couples TRBV27 to TRBJ1-1; 8 bases fit TRBD1. Germline V gives CDR1 MNHEY, CDR2 SMNVEV (reference sequence). The V segment lost 6 bases and the J segment 2 bases; nucleotides outside the gene matches: 5. CDR3 length equals 14 residues. CDR3 nucleotides: TGTGCCAGCAGCACGGACAGGGAAAACACTGAAGCTTTCTTT. Its translation is CASSTDRENTEAFF.

V and J are TRBV20-1 and TRBJ1-4; D gene ambiguous. V gave up 4 bases and J gave up 4 bases, with 13 bases separating them. Germline CDR1 and CDR2: DFQATT and SNEGSKA (reference sequence). This CDR3 is 14 amino acids long. The CDR3 nucleotides read TGCAGTGCTAATACGCCGGGGTATAATGAAAAACTGTTTTTT. Translation gives CSANTPGYNEKLFF.

This clonotype was counted once. The chain uses TRBV20-1 and TRBJ1-1; D might be TRBD1 (6 bases). V gave up 0 bases and J gave up 4 bases, with 18 bases separating them. There are 16 residues in the CDR3. Germline loops: CDR1 DFQATT, CDR2 SNEGSKA (reference sequence). The CDR3 nucleotides read TGCAGTGCTAGAGATCCGACCCAGGGAGGGGGCACTGAAGCTTTCTTT. Translated, it gives CSARDPTQGGGTEAFF.

The rearrangement links TRBV11-3 to TRBJ2-7, with 7 bases matching TRBD2. CDR3 length: 12 amino acids. The ends lost 5 bases at V and 5 bases at J; junction bases unmatched: 3. Germline CDR1 and CDR2: SGHNT and YENEEA. The CDR3 sequence: CASSTRGDEQYF. CDR3 DNA sequence: TGTGCCAGCAGCACCCGGGGGGACGAGCAGTACTTC.

This rearrangement joins TRBV29-1 to TRBJ2-5; no definite D call. This CDR3 region has 13 residues. Germline CDR1 and CDR2: SQVTM and ANQGSEA. Trimming stripped 2 bases from V and 0 bases from J, with 7 bases between. For the CDR3, the DNA is TGCAGCGTTGAACCCGAGGACCAAGAGACCCAGTACTTC. Its protein is CSVEPEDQETQYF.

V gene TRBV20-1 combines with J gene TRBJ2-7; 8 bases are a match to TRBD2. The CDR3 covers 15 residues. Germline trimming cut 0 bases from V and 0 bases from J; bases unmatched to any gene: 4. Germline CDR1 and CDR2: DFQATT and SNEGSKA (reference sequence). This chain's CDR3 is CSARDGTRSSYEQYF. CDR3 sequence (DNA): TGCAGTGCTAGAGACGGGACTAGGAGCTCCTACGAGCAGTACTTC.

V usage is TRBV5-4 and J usage is TRBJ2-5, with D tentatively TRBD1 (6 bases). The V end lost 4 bases, the J end lost 5 bases, and 15 bases lay between the germline ends. Germline CDR1 is SGHNT and CDR2 is YYREEE (reference sequence). The CDR3 totals 14 residues. This CDR3 reads CASSLRLGGETQYF. The DNA for the CDR3 is TGTGCCAGCAGCCTGCGCTTAGGGGGTGAGACCCAGTACTTC.

The V gene is TRBV5-1, the J gene TRBJ2-7; a possible D gene is TRBD2 (6 bases). The CDR3 has 16 amino acids. Germline loops: CDR1 SGHRS, CDR2 YFSETQ. Trimming left V 7 bases short and J 2 bases short, with 22 bases between. CDR3 in amino acids: CASALRDGGEAYEQYF. As DNA, the CDR3 is TGCGCCAGCGCCCTGAGGGATGGCGGGGAGGCCTACGAGCAGTACTTC.

The rearrangement links TRBV27 to TRBJ1-6; no definite D call. Germline V gene sequence: CDR1 MNHEY, CDR2 SMNVEV (reference sequence). V lost 5 bases to trimming and J lost 4 bases, with 6 bases between them. The CDR3 runs to 13 residues. CDR3 residues: CASSRDYNSPLHF. The CDR3 DNA reads as TGTGCCAGCAGTAGGGATTATAATTCACCCCTCCACTTT.